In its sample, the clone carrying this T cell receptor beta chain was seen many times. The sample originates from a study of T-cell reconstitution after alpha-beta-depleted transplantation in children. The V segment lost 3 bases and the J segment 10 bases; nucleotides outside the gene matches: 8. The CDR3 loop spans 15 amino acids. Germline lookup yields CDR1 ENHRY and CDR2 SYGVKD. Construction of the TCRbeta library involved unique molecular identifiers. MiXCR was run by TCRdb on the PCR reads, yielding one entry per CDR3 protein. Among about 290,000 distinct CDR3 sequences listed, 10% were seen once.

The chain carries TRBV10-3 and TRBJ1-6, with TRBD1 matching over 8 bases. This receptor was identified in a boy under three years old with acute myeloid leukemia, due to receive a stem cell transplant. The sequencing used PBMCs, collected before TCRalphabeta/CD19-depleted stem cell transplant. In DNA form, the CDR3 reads TGTGCCATCAGTGACCCTGGACAGGGAAGGTCACCCCTCCACTTT. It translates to CAISDPGQGRSPLHF.